Listed below are T cell receptor beta chains from one sample, sequenced in a study of T cell repertoires in ileal Crohn's disease. Measured with immunoSEQ multiplex PCR; TCRdb has only the in-frame clones, and not every one. The sample gives 7,000 or so clones, around 82% of which show up once; 25% to 30% is in the top ten. Sequenced material: ileal tissue. The receptor source for this set is an adult with Crohn's disease. Each CDR3 is given with its conserved first and last residue. A D gene is named only where the DNA matches it firmly. Size is omitted from some rows. Given values are once, few, many or a class for expanded clones.

>-|-|TRBJ1-3|TRBV5-4
CASSPDRRNTIYF
TGTGCCAGCAGCCCCGACAGGCGGAACACCATATATTTT
>-|TRBD1|TRBJ2-2|TRBV5-4
CASSYYRGTGELFF
TGTGCCAGCAGCTACTACAGGGGAACCGGGGAGCTGTTTTTT
>-|-|TRBJ2-1|TRBV6-1
CASSEPYEQFF
TGTGCCAGCAGTGAACCCTATGAGCAGTTCTTC
>-|-|TRBJ1-2|TRBV30
CAWSVLGRNYGYTF
TGTGCCTGGAGTGTACTAGGGAGAAACTATGGCTACACCTTC
>-|-|TRBJ2-5|TRBV28
CASSSTFQTQYF
TGTGCCAGCAGTTCCACTTTCCAGACCCAGTACTTC
>-|-|TRBJ1-2|TRBV7-8
CASSPQGRSRLYGYTF
TGTGCCAGCAGCCCACAGGGCCGGAGCAGGCTCTATGGCTACACCTTC
>-|-|TRBJ1-2|TRBV5-1
CASSLGGILTF
TGCGCCAGCAGCTTGGGGGGGATCCTCACCTTC
>-|-|TRBJ2-7|TRBV28
CASSLWQGGDQQYF
TGTGCCAGCAGTTTATGGCAGGGCGGGGATCAGCAGTACTTC
>-|-|TRBJ1-5|TRBV6-1
CASSEFQPQHF
TGTGCCAGCAGTGAGTTTCAGCCCCAGCATTTT
>-|-|TRBJ2-3|TRBV12-5
CASGLSPRRSTDTQYF
TGTGCTAGTGGTTTGTCTCCCCGGAGGAGCACAGATACGCAGTATTTT
>-|-|TRBJ2-5|TRBV7-9
CASSLSRDQETQYF
TGTGCCAGCAGCTTAAGCAGGGACCAAGAGACCCAGTACTTC
>-|-|TRBJ1-1|TRBV30
CAWNQNTEAFF
TGTGCCTGGAACCAAAACACTGAAGCTTTCTTT
>once|-|TRBJ1-1|TRBV6-4
CARTKDRLKTEAFF
TGTGCCAGGACAAAAGACAGGCTGAAGACTGAAGCTTTCTTT
>-|-|TRBJ2-7|TRBV9
CASSPTRDSYEQYF
TGTGCCAGCAGCCCGACCCGCGACTCCTACGAGCAGTACTTC